A selection of T cell receptor beta chains follows, all from one sample in a study of patients and donors after allogeneic stem cell transplantation. MiXCR was run by TCRdb on the RT-PCR reads, yielding one entry per CDR3 protein. Of about a million distinct CDR3 sequences in the sample, roughly 18% were seen once. The material sequenced was blood, either unsorted or a sorted T cell fraction (not recorded which). The receptors shown here come from a human donor who was either an allogeneic HSCT recipient or a stem cell or donor lymphocyte infusion donor (not recorded which). It is not recorded whose cells these are; they may come from a transplant donor. Both conserved end residues are part of each CDR3. The order of the fields is CDR3 DNA, CDR3 protein, clone size, J gene, D gene, V gene. D genes are given only for firm matches. Not every row has a clone size; where given, it reads once, few, many or a size class.

CDR3nt: TGTGCCAGCAGCTTGGGGCAGGGGGCTTCAGATACGCAGTATTTT; CDR3aa: CASSLGQGASDTQYF; abundance: once; j_gene: TRBJ2-3; d_gene: TRBD1; v_gene: TRBV5-8
CDR3nt: TGTGCCAGCAGTCAGGACAGGCTAGCCAAAAACATTCAGTACTTC; CDR3aa: CASSQDRLAKNIQYF; abundance: -; j_gene: TRBJ2-4; d_gene: TRBD1; v_gene: TRBV2
CDR3nt: TGTGCCAGCAGCGTAGGGGGGACTGCACACTACGAGCAGTACTTC; CDR3aa: CASSVGGTAHYEQYF; abundance: -; j_gene: TRBJ2-7; d_gene: -; v_gene: TRBV9
CDR3nt: TGTGCCAGCAGCTTAGCGGGTCAGGGCCTGGGCTACACCTTC; CDR3aa: CASSLAGQGLGYTF; abundance: -; j_gene: TRBJ1-2; d_gene: -; v_gene: TRBV7-8
CDR3nt: TGCGCCAGCAGCGGTAGCGGGGTCCAAGAGACCCAGTACTTC; CDR3aa: CASSGSGVQETQYF; abundance: few; j_gene: TRBJ2-5; d_gene: TRBD2; v_gene: TRBV5-1
CDR3nt: TGTGCCAGCAGTTACGGGACAGGGTACTACGAGCAGTACTTC; CDR3aa: CASSYGTGYYEQYF; abundance: -; j_gene: TRBJ2-7; d_gene: TRBD1; v_gene: TRBV6-5
CDR3nt: TGTGCCAGCAGCCAAGTAGCGGGGGGGATCTCCTACGAGCAGTACTTC; CDR3aa: CASSQVAGGISYEQYF; abundance: -; j_gene: TRBJ2-7; d_gene: TRBD2; v_gene: TRBV4-2
CDR3nt: TGTGCCAGCAGCGTAACCCCTAGGGACAATGAGCAGTTCTTC; CDR3aa: CASSVTPRDNEQFF; abundance: -; j_gene: TRBJ2-1; d_gene: -; v_gene: TRBV9
CDR3nt: TGTGCCAGCAGAAGGACAGGGAAGGACACCGGGGAGCTGTTTTTT; CDR3aa: CASRRTGKDTGELFF; abundance: -; j_gene: TRBJ2-2; d_gene: TRBD1; v_gene: TRBV25-1
CDR3nt: TGTGCCACCAGTGAAGAGGGAATTAATTACGGTACGCAGTATTTT; CDR3aa: CATSEEGINYGTQYF; abundance: -; j_gene: TRBJ2-3; d_gene: -; v_gene: TRBV24-1
CDR3nt: TGCGCCAGCAGCTTGGGGGGGGTCGTCTATGGCTACACCTTC; CDR3aa: CASSLGGVVYGYTF; abundance: few; j_gene: TRBJ1-2; d_gene: -; v_gene: TRBV5-1
CDR3nt: TGTGCCAGCCAGTTTTCGACAGCTAACAATCAGCCCCAGCATTTT; CDR3aa: CASQFSTANNQPQHF; abundance: -; j_gene: TRBJ1-5; d_gene: -; v_gene: TRBV12-3/TRBV12-4